Below are 29 T cell receptor beta chains sequenced from a single sample in a study of T-cell memory formation after mild COVID-19. One entry per CDR3 protein results from TCRdb running MiXCR on the 5' RACE reads. The data hold 450,000 to 700,000 distinct CDR3 sequences, with more than 15% observed a single time. The material sequenced was PBMCs or a T cell subset sorted from them (not recorded which). The receptors shown here come from an adult woman who had mild COVID-19 (a few samples of this study predate the infection). Cell type and time point are not known.

This clonotype was seen only a few times. This chain joins TRBV7-8 and TRBJ2-5, with 10 bases that match TRBD1. This CDR3 region has 16 residues. The V gene's germline CDR1 is SGHVS and CDR2 FQNEAQ. The junction had 7 bases not matched to a gene; V was cut back by 1 base and J by 5 bases. The CDR3 region has the DNA TGTGCCAGCAGCTTAGGCTCGGGACAGGGGTTCGAGACCCAGTACTTC. It encodes CASSLGSGQGFETQYF.

The V gene is TRBV3-1, the J gene TRBJ2-1; the D gene is possibly TRBD2 (6 bases). Deletions cut 4 bases from V and 4 bases from J, with 14 bases between. Germline-derived CDR1 and CDR2 are LGHDT and YNNKEL (reference sequence). The length of the CDR3 is 15 residues. This chain's CDR3 is CASSRAEGRYNEQFF. CDR3 in DNA: TGTGCCAGCAGCCGGGCGGAGGGGCGGTACAATGAGCAGTTCTTC.

CDR3 residues: CSVGGGTGGREQYF. The CDR3 DNA reads as TGCAGCGTTGGTGGGGGGACAGGGGGCCGCGAGCAGTACTTC. The genes are TRBV29-1 and TRBJ2-7; 12 bases match TRBD1. Germline V gives CDR1 SQVTM, CDR2 ANQGSEA. V trimming: 4 bases; J trimming: 6 bases; junction bases outside the gene matches: 7. This CDR3 is 14 amino acids long.

This rearrangement joins TRBV20-1 to TRBJ1-5; 9 bases agree with TRBD1. The CDR3 loop spans 15 amino acids. Germline V CDR1 and CDR2: DFQATT, SNEGSKA (reference sequence). Trimming removed 3 bases from V and 3 bases from J; junction bases left unmatched: 6. CDR3 sequence (DNA): TGCAGTGCTAGTGGGGACAGGGCGATCAATCAGCCCCAGCATTTT. It encodes CSASGDRAINQPQHF.

This clonotype was observed a few times. The chain recombines TRBV3-1 with TRBJ2-1, with D perhaps being TRBD1 or TRBD2 (5 bases each). The ends were cut back, 0 bases at V and 10 bases at J, with 16 bases in the middle. This CDR3 spans 15 amino acids. Germline loops: CDR1 LGHDT, CDR2 YNNKEL (reference sequence). CDR3 in DNA: TGTGCCAGCAGCCAAGATTTGAGGGGTGAGCAAGAGCAGTTCTTC. Protein: CASSQDLRGEQEQFF.

To note about this clonotype: One base away lies a much larger clone, so this may be a sequencing read error. The V and J genes are TRBV6-5 and TRBJ2-6; no firm D call. The V gene lost 6 bases and the J gene lost 0 bases, with 3 bases spanning the gap. CDR1 is MNHEY, CDR2 SVGAGI, per germline. This CDR3 region has 13 residues. The CDR3 protein is CASRFSGANVLTF. CDR3 bases: TGTGCCAGCAGGTTCTCTGGGGCCAACGTCCTGACTTTC.

This clonotype was recorded a few times. This rearrangement joins TRBV2 to TRBJ1-1, with D unresolved. There are 13 residues in the CDR3. V lost 4 bases and J 11 bases, leaving 17 bases between the germline ends. Looked up from germline, CDR1 is SNHLY and CDR2 is FYNNEI. CDR3 residues: CASSVEGRGGAFF. The CDR3 coding sequence is TGTGCCAGCAGTGTGGAAGGGAGAGGTGGGGCTTTCTTT. The whole variable domain, remainder taken from reference TRBV2 and TRBJ1-1, is EPEVTQTPSHQVTQMGQEVILRCVPISNHLYFYWYRQILGQKVEFLVSFYNNEISEKSEIFDDQFSVERPDGSNFTLKIRSTKLEDSAMYFCASSVEGRGGAFFGQGTRLTVV.

This clonotype was detected a few times. The chain couples TRBV6-6 to TRBJ1-5, with 8 bases that match TRBD1. This CDR3 contains 16 residues. Germline V CDR1 and CDR2: MNHNY, SVGAGI (reference sequence). The trim removed 7 bases at V and 0 bases at J, leaving 8 bases unmatched. Written as DNA, the CDR3 is TGTGCCAGCATCATTGGACAGGGCTATAGCAATCAGCCCCAGCATTTT. Encoded protein: CASIIGQGYSNQPQHF.

This clonotype was detected only a few times. The chain has TRBV9 and TRBJ2-1, with D tentatively TRBD2 (5 bases). The CDR3 is 15 amino acids. CDR1 is SGDLS and CDR2 is YYNGEE in the germline V gene. Trimming removed 4 bases at V and 5 bases at J, with 16 bases between. CDR3 nucleotides: TGTGCCAGCAGCCGGGCCCTAGCAACCAACAATGAGCAGTTCTTC. It is translated as CASSRALATNNEQFF.

This clonotype was seen ten or more times. The CDR3 nucleotides read TGCGCCAGCAGCTTGGCCGAAGGGGGGCCCCACGGGAATGAGCAGTTCTTC. Protein: CASSLAEGGPHGNEQFF. The chain links TRBV5-1 to TRBJ2-1, with D possibly being TRBD1 or TRBD2 (6 bases each). The germline V gene has CDR1 SGHRS and CDR2 YFSETQ. The CDR3 is 17 residues long. Trimming stripped 0 bases from V and 7 bases from J, with 20 bases between.

This clonotype was counted between two and nine times. The CDR3 sequence is CASSWAGRTDTQYF. DNA of the CDR3: TGTGCCAGCAGCTGGGCCGGGAGGACAGATACGCAGTATTTT. This chain uses TRBV5-5 with TRBJ2-3, with 7 bases matching TRBD2. Trimming cost V 3 bases and J 3 bases; bases outside gene matches: 4. The CDR3 has 14 amino acids. The germline V gene encodes CDR1 SGHKS and CDR2 YYEKEE (reference sequence).

The chain uses TRBV2 and TRBJ2-7; 8 nucleotides line up with TRBD1. The CDR3 totals 14 residues. The germline V gene encodes CDR1 SNHLY and CDR2 FYNNEI. Germline trimming cut 6 bases from V and 2 bases from J; bases unmatched to any gene: 6. The CDR3 DNA is TGTGCCAGCAGGGGGGACAGGAGTACCTACGAGCAGTACTTC. It codes for CASRGDRSTYEQYF.

This clonotype has at least ten counts. The chain couples TRBV12-3 or TRBV12-4 to TRBJ2-1; D gene uncertain. The length of the CDR3 is 12 residues. V lost 3 bases to trimming and J lost 3 bases, with 3 bases between them. The CDR3 here is CASSFRYNEQFF. Written as DNA, the CDR3 is TGTGCCAGCAGTTTTCGCTACAATGAGCAGTTCTTC.

The V and J genes are TRBV11-3 and TRBJ2-1; 8 nucleotides agree with TRBD2. This CDR3 has 16 residues. V was pared by 5 bases and J by 5 bases, with 11 bases of the junction left unmatched. Per the germline V gene, CDR1 is SGHNT and CDR2 is YENEEA. The CDR3 is CASSAHTSGSNNEQFF. DNA of the CDR3: TGTGCCAGCAGCGCACATACTAGCGGATCCAACAATGAGCAGTTCTTC.

This clonotype was seen a few times. The gene calls are TRBV3-1 and TRBJ2-3, with TRBD2 identical over 8 bases. Germline V lookup: CDR1 LGHDT, CDR2 YNNKEL (reference sequence). The CDR3 totals 16 residues. The ends lost 1 base at V and 4 bases at J; junction bases unmatched: 7. The CDR3 bases are TGTGCCAGCAGCCAAGGGCGAAGCGGGAGCGCAGATACGCAGTATTTT. Protein product: CASSQGRSGSADTQYF.

This clonotype was counted only a few times. The rearrangement links TRBV3-1 to TRBJ2-3, with a possible D match to TRBD1 (6 bases). Trimming took off 1 base at V and 1 base at J, with 15 bases between the two ends. Germline V gene sequence: CDR1 LGHDT, CDR2 YNNKEL (reference sequence). This CDR3 has 17 amino acids. In DNA, the CDR3 is TGTGCCAGCAGCCAAGGTCAATGGGCAGGGGGCACAGATACGCAGTATTTT. As protein: CASSQGQWAGGTDTQYF.

Ten or more counts support this clonotype. The V gene is TRBV7-9, the J gene TRBJ1-5, with a possible D match to TRBD1 (6 bases). Germline-derived CDR1 and CDR2 are SEHNR and FQNEAQ (reference sequence). This CDR3 has 14 amino acids. V lost 5 bases to trimming and J lost 2 bases, with 10 bases between them. CDR3 amino acids: CASSVQGGNQPQHF. In nucleotides, the CDR3 is TGTGCCAGCAGCGTACAGGGTGGCAATCAGCCCCAGCATTTT.

This clonotype has more than one count but fewer than ten. This chain connects TRBV4-1 to TRBJ2-2; 10 nucleotides align to TRBD2. The V gene end was trimmed by 1 base and the J gene end by 4 bases; junction bases not matched to a gene: 6. Looked up from germline, CDR1 is MGHRA and CDR2 is YSYEKL. The CDR3 spans 17 residues. The DNA of the CDR3 is TGCGCCAGCAGCCAAGGATCCGGGACTAGCGTCACCGGGGAGCTGTTTTTT. Encoded protein: CASSQGSGTSVTGELFF.

The CDR3 spells CASTHVGLAIKTQYF. DNA for the CDR3: TGTGCCAGCACCCATGTTGGACTAGCGATAAAGACCCAGTACTTC. The rearrangement uses TRBV6-2 or TRBV6-3 and TRBJ2-5, with 9 bases aligning to TRBD2. The germline gives CDR1 MNHEY, CDR2 SVGEGT. V was clipped by 7 bases and J by 6 bases; unmatched bases: 12. This CDR3 spans 15 amino acids.

This clonotype was found a few times. The chain links TRBV15 to TRBJ2-2; no firm D call. The V end was cut by 0 bases, the J end by 6 bases, with 8 bases between. The germline V gene encodes CDR1 LNHNV and CDR2 YYDKDF (reference sequence). The CDR3 runs to 14 residues. The CDR3 DNA follows: TGTGCCACCAGCAGAGACTTGGGCGCCGGGGAGCTGTTTTTT. It specifies CATSRDLGAGELFF.

This clonotype was recorded a few times. CDR3: CASSLVPRSKETQYF. In nucleotides, the CDR3 is TGTGCCAGCAGCTTGGTTCCCAGGAGTAAGGAGACCCAGTACTTC. The chain recombines TRBV5-6 with TRBJ2-5; D not resolved. This CDR3 region has 15 residues. Trimming took off 0 bases at V and 5 bases at J, with 14 bases between the two ends. CDR1 and CDR2 (germline): SGHDT, YYEEEE. The full variable domain, in which reference TRBV5-6 and TRBJ2-5 provide the parts outside the CDR3, is DAGVTQSPTHLIKTRGQQVTLRCSPKSGHDTVSWYQQALGQGPQFIFQYYEEEERQRGNFPDRFSGHQFPNYSSELNVNALLLGDSALYLCASSLVPRSKETQYFGPGTRLLVL.

The rearrangement uses TRBV25-1 and TRBJ2-5; maybe TRBD2 (5 bases). The V gene's germline CDR1 is MGHDK and CDR2 SYGVNS. The CDR3 loop spans 14 amino acids. V gave up 1 base and J gave up 2 bases, with 8 bases separating them. The CDR3, as DNA: TGTGCCAGCAGTGAATCCGGGGAACAAGAGACCCAGTACTTC. It yields the protein CASSESGEQETQYF.

This CDR3 is CASSQDPTAHGYTF. The CDR3 nucleotides read TGTGCCAGCAGCCAAGATCCGACAGCGCATGGCTACACCTTC. This chain links TRBV4-2 with TRBJ1-2; D possibly corresponds to TRBD1 (5 bases). Trimming removed 0 bases from V and 6 bases from J, with 11 bases in between. CDR1 LGHNA and CDR2 YNFKEQ come from the germline V gene. The CDR3 covers 14 residues.

This clonotype has a handful of counts. V gene TRBV15 combines with J gene TRBJ1-2; unclear D gene. CDR3 length: 16 residues. Germline-derived CDR1 and CDR2 are LNHNV and YYDKDF (reference sequence). Trimming cost V 5 bases and J 3 bases, with 19 bases left between them. The CDR3 is CATSGVVKISDYGYTF. The CDR3 DNA is TGTGCCACCAGCGGAGTAGTCAAGATTAGTGACTATGGCTACACCTTC.

This sequence joins TRBV25-1 and TRBJ1-2; 9 bases are shared with TRBD1. V was pared by 6 bases and J by 8 bases, with 13 bases of the junction left unmatched. The germline CDR1 and CDR2 sequences are MGHDK and SYGVNS. The length of the CDR3 is 15 residues. Written as DNA, the CDR3 is TGTGCCAGCAGCCTATTTGAGGGGGACAGGGACGGCTACACCTTC. Translation: CASSLFEGDRDGYTF.

This clonotype was observed a few times. The chain recombines TRBV7-2 with TRBJ2-7; 12 nucleotides align to TRBD2. The J segment lost 10 bases and the V segment lost 5 bases, leaving 12 bases of the junction unmatched. Per the germline V gene, CDR1 is SGHTA and CDR2 is FQGNSA. The CDR3 consists of 15 residues. This CDR3 is CASSLAGASGRVQYF. CDR3 nucleotide sequence: TGTGCCAGCAGCCTTGCCGGGGCTAGCGGGAGGGTTCAGTACTTC. Variable domain in full (rest from reference TRBV7-2 and TRBJ2-7): GAGVSQSPSNKVTEKGKDVELRCDPISGHTALYWYRQSLGQGLEFLIYFQGNSAPDKSGLPSDRFSAERTGGSVSTLTIQRTQQEDSAVYLCASSLAGASGRVQYFGPGTRLTVT.

This clonotype was counted only a few times. A junction end diverges from the germline sequence, so it may reflect a read error. V and J are TRBV7-3 and TRBJ2-3; TRBD1 agrees at 8 bases. The CDR3 runs 13 residues. Looked up from germline, CDR1 is SGHTA and CDR2 is FQGTGA. The CDR3 coding sequence is TGTGCCAGCAGCACCGGACAGGGAGGTTTACCACCCTTT. This codes for CASSTGQGGLPPF. The full variable domain, completed using reference TRBV7-3 and TRBJ2-3, is GAGVSQTPSNKVTEKGKYVELRCDPISGHTALYWYRQSLGQGPEFLIYFQGTGAADDSGLPNDRFFAVRPEGSVSTLKIQRTERGDSAVYLCASSTGQGGLPPFGPGTRLTVL.

This clonotype was recorded many times. V gene TRBV10-3 combines with J gene TRBJ2-7; a possible D gene is TRBD2 (5 bases). V dropped 4 bases and J dropped 2 bases, with 12 bases sitting between them. CDR1 and CDR2 from the germline V gene are ENHRY and SYGVKD. The CDR3 totals 14 residues. DNA of the CDR3: TGTGCCATCAGTGCGACGGGATCCGCCTACGAGCAGTACTTC. Its translation is CAISATGSAYEQYF.

This clonotype was observed a few times. The chain couples TRBV6-5 to TRBJ1-1; the match to TRBD1 covers 8 bases. The germline V gene has CDR1 MNHEY and CDR2 SVGAGI. The CDR3 contains 15 residues. V trimming: 7 bases; J trimming: 5 bases; junction bases outside the gene matches: 12. The CDR3 region has the DNA TGTGCCAGCACCGACCCCGGACAGGGATATACTGAAGCTTTCTTT. The encoded protein is CASTDPGQGYTEAFF.